The 11 T cell receptor beta chains given below trace back to one sample, sequenced in a study of T cell responses to AZD1222 COVID-19 vaccine. Using immunoSEQ multiplex PCR, the repertoire was profiled, and TCRdb retains in-frame clones only, with some absent. The data contain around 110,000 clones, just under 95% of them singletons. The sequencing used peripheral blood, collected on day 0 of AZD1222 vaccination. The receptors derive from an adult in good health.

The rearrangement joins TRBV27 to TRBJ2-7; 12 bases fit TRBD2. The trim removed 7 bases at V and 4 bases at J, leaving 5 bases unmatched. Germline V gene sequence: CDR1 MNHEY, CDR2 SMNVEV (reference sequence). This CDR3 spans 14 amino acids. The CDR3 region is CASIRTSGNYEQYF. The CDR3 nucleotides read TGTGCCAGCATCCGGACTAGCGGGAATTACGAGCAGTACTTC.

The rearrangement links TRBV28 to TRBJ1-2; D ambiguous. The germline V gene encodes CDR1 MDHEN and CDR2 SYDVKM. The germline V and J ends were trimmed by 7 bases and 9 bases, with 18 bases remaining between them. This CDR3 comprises 13 residues. Here the CDR3 reads CASKFTALWSYTF. In DNA, the CDR3 is TGTGCCAGCAAATTTACAGCCTTATGGAGCTACACCTTC.

The chain employs TRBV4-1 and TRBJ2-4; possible D gene TRBD1, 6 bases. The CDR3 loop spans 19 amino acids. Germline loops: CDR1 MGHRA, CDR2 YSYEKL. The V end lost 0 bases, the J end lost 3 bases, and 21 bases lay between the germline ends. The CDR3 reads CASSQDRGKLTTGKNIQYF. CDR3 nucleotides: TGCGCCAGCAGCCAAGATAGGGGGAAACTAACTACGGGCAAAAACATTCAGTACTTC.

This clone appeared once. The chain links TRBV4-1 to TRBJ2-1, with 8 positions matching TRBD2. This CDR3 has 17 amino acids. CDR1 and CDR2 (germline): MGHRA, YSYEKL. V dropped 5 bases and J dropped 4; count of bases not matched to a gene: 13. CDR3 DNA sequence: TGCGCCAGCAGCTTAGGACTAGCCTTATTTGAATACAATGAGCAGTTCTTC. It encodes CASSLGLALFEYNEQFF.

V gene TRBV2 combines with J gene TRBJ2-4, with 7 nucleotides matching TRBD2. V was pared by 3 bases and J by 13 bases, with 3 bases of the junction left unmatched. CDR1 is SNHLY, CDR2 FYNNEI, per germline. The CDR3 covers 11 residues. The CDR3 DNA sequence: TGTGCCAGCAGTGATGGACTAGGCCAGTACTTC. Amino acids: CASSDGLGQYF.

V is TRBV5-6 and J is TRBJ2-7, with TRBD1 identical over 8 bases. The V gene's germline CDR1 is SGHDT and CDR2 YYEEEE. V was clipped by 3 bases and J by 2 bases; unmatched bases: 10. The CDR3 is made up of 16 amino acids. CDR3 protein: CASSWGTGLQTYEQYF. CDR3 DNA: TGTGCCAGCAGCTGGGGGACAGGCTTACAAACCTACGAGCAGTACTTC.

V and J are TRBV19 and TRBJ2-2, with a tentative D call TRBD2 (6 bases). Trimming pared 5 bases from V and 6 bases from J, leaving 10 bases between. CDR3 size: 13 residues. Germline lookup yields CDR1 LNHDA and CDR2 SQIVND (reference sequence). The CDR3 coding sequence is TGTGCCAGTAGTCGACTAGTTCCCGGGGAGCTGTTTTTT. Translated: CASSRLVPGELFF.

This chain joins TRBV5-1 and TRBJ1-2, with 8 bases that match TRBD1. The CDR3 contains 14 residues. The germline V gene encodes CDR1 SGHRS and CDR2 YFSETQ. V trimming: 2 bases; J trimming: 6 bases; junction bases outside the gene matches: 6. The CDR3 DNA reads TGCGCCAGCAGCTTCTCAGGGGGCGCGAATGGCTACACCTTC. Amino acids: CASSFSGGANGYTF.

This chain connects TRBV6-6 to TRBJ1-3; a possible D gene is TRBD1 (6 bases). Germline CDR1 MNHNY, CDR2 SVGAGI (reference sequence). This CDR3 contains 14 residues. V dropped 7 bases and J dropped 2 bases, with 12 bases sitting between them. The CDR3 nucleotides read TGTGCCAGCACCCACAGGACAGCTGGAAACACCATATATTTT. Translation: CASTHRTAGNTIYF.

The rearrangement joins TRBV28 to TRBJ1-2; the D gene is possibly TRBD1 (5 bases). CDR1 is MDHEN and CDR2 is SYDVKM in the germline V gene. The V end was cut by 3 bases, the J end by 4 bases, with 15 bases between. The CDR3 runs to 15 residues. CDR3 amino acids: CASSFTGSGSYGYTF. The DNA of the CDR3 is TGTGCCAGCAGTTTCACAGGCTCTGGTAGCTATGGCTACACCTTC.

The chain has TRBV5-6 and TRBJ1-2; 7 bases line up with TRBD1. V was pared by 0 bases and J by 7 bases, with 12 bases of the junction left unmatched. The CDR3 runs to 16 residues. CDR1 is SGHDT and CDR2 is YYEEEE in the germline V gene. CDR3 protein: CASSLGQGSYPFGYTF. In nucleotides, the CDR3 is TGTGCCAGCAGCTTGGGACAGGGAAGTTATCCTTTTGGCTACACCTTC.